This T cell receptor beta chain comes out of a study of vaccination and CD4 T cells after COVID-19. Study-wide context: The makeup of the convalescents was six males and four females, two of them Hispanic.

Sequencing of DNA taken from cultured CD4+ T cells relied on the Oncomine TCR Beta short-read assay. In TCRdb, the PCR reads were re-called with MiXCR into one record per CDR3 protein. Seen here are approximately 12,000 distinct CDR3 sequences, about three quarters observed once, and the top ten hold roughly a quarter. With respect to this clonotype: Its antigen is unknown.

Treatment meaning: approximately 9-day PBMC culture with coronavirus spike peptide pools or control peptides (ViraFEST assay). The culture of about 2 million PBMCs per well included roughly 10 IU/ml IL-2 and 9.5 to 10 ug/ml peptide pools. On days 3 and 7, half the medium was swapped for fresh IL-2-containing medium. The length of the CDR3 is 15 residues. CDR1 LNHDA and CDR2 SQIVND come from the germline V gene (reference sequence). V shed 3 bases, J shed 7 bases, and the junction held 6 bases outside the gene matches. The clonotype was recovered from a human donor who had recovered from COVID-19. The chain has TRBV19 and TRBJ1-1; TRBD1 aligns across 12 bases. Sequencing was carried out using CD4+ T cells from blood, cultured in vitro. The CDR3 spells CASSIAGTGGREAFF. CDR3 nucleotides: TGTGCCAGTAGTATCGCCGGGACAGGGGGCCGTGAAGCTTTCTTT.